These 24 T cell receptor beta chains share one sample of origin, sequenced in a study of blood T cell repertoires in COVID-19. The data were produced by immunoSEQ multiplex PCR, yet TCRdb's version contains in-frame clones alone and is incomplete. Of some 200,000 clones detected, roughly 94% appear once; the ten largest clones hold 0.76%. Sequenced input: peripheral blood. These receptors were taken from a man aged 30 to 39 with COVID-19, enrolled during active disease.

This clone occurred a few times. The chain recombines TRBV6-5 with TRBJ2-7; D possibly corresponds to TRBD1 (5 bases). CDR1 MNHEY and CDR2 SVGAGI come from the germline V gene. This CDR3 region has 13 residues. The V gene lost 2 bases and the J gene lost 3 bases, with 8 bases spanning the gap. CDR3 region: CASSYRQGYEQYF. The CDR3 DNA sequence: TGTGCCAGCAGTTACAGGCAGGGCTACGAGCAGTACTTC.

This clone was seen a single time. The chain is built from TRBV5-1 and TRBJ2-5; 8 nucleotides match TRBD1. This CDR3 is built from 12 residues. Germline V gene lookup returns CDR1 SGHRS and CDR2 YFSETQ. V was clipped by 7 bases and J by 7 bases; unmatched bases: 6. In nucleotides, the CDR3 is TGCGCCAGCTCACAGGGGGAGGCGACCCAGTACTTC. It codes for CASSQGEATQYF.

The rearrangement links TRBV6-6 to TRBJ2-6; 7 bases fit TRBD1. The CDR3 consists of 18 residues. Germline assignment: CDR1 MNHNY and CDR2 SVGAGI (reference sequence). J gave up 0 bases and V 6 bases, and 11 bases lay outside the gene matches. The CDR3 sequence: CASSRRQGSTSGANVLTF. The DNA for the CDR3 is TGTGCCAGCAGCCGACGACAGGGATCTACCTCTGGGGCCAACGTCCTGACTTTC.

This chain joins TRBV4-1 and TRBJ1-5; D remains unclear. Germline V gene lookup returns CDR1 MGHRA and CDR2 YSYEKL. The CDR3 covers 13 residues. Trimming removed 2 bases at V and 4 bases at J, with 6 bases between. CDR3 protein: CASSQTGNQPQHF. Here the CDR3 DNA reads TGCGCCAGCAGCCAAACGGGTAATCAGCCCCAGCATTTT.

The chain employs TRBV9 and TRBJ2-6, with TRBD1 matching over 8 bases. Germline trimming cut 3 bases from V and 0 bases from J; bases unmatched to any gene: 8. This CDR3 has 18 residues. The germline V gene has CDR1 SGDLS and CDR2 YYNGEE. The CDR3 region is CASSAPDRGSSGANVLTF. CDR3 DNA sequence: TGTGCCAGCAGCGCCCCAGACAGGGGATCCTCTGGGGCCAACGTCCTGACTTTC.

The V call is TRBV7-9, the J call TRBJ2-5, with 11 bases matching TRBD2. V trimming: 4 bases; J trimming: 5 bases; junction bases outside the gene matches: 3. Germline values: CDR1 SEHNR, CDR2 FQNEAQ (reference sequence). The CDR3 consists of 14 residues. The CDR3 DNA is TGTGCCAGCAGCTCGACTAGCGGGGATGAGACCCAGTACTTC. Translation: CASSSTSGDETQYF.

CDR3 protein: CASSPLSGGTDTQYF. The CDR3 bases are TGTGCCAGCAGCCCCCTTAGCGGGGGTACAGATACGCAGTATTTT. The chain is built from TRBV7-6 and TRBJ2-3, with 9 bases aligning to TRBD2. The junction had 6 bases not matched to a gene; V was cut back by 5 bases and J by 3 bases. Germline lookup yields CDR1 SGHVS and CDR2 FNYEAQ. The CDR3 has 15 residues.

The chain carries TRBV28 and TRBJ2-7; D not resolved. The CDR3 consists of 15 residues. Trimming took off 5 bases at V and 0 bases at J, with 14 bases between the two ends. The germline V gene encodes CDR1 MDHEN and CDR2 SYDVKM. In DNA form, the CDR3 reads TGTGCCAGCAGTCCCCCGAGAAGTGACTCCTACGAGCAGTACTTC. The encoded protein is CASSPPRSDSYEQYF. The variable domain in full, completed from reference TRBV28 and TRBJ2-7, reads DVKVTQSSRYLVKRTGEKVFLECVQDMDHENMFWYRQDPGLGLRLIYFSYDVKMKEKGDIPEGYSVSREKKERFSLILESASTNQTSMYLCASSPPRSDSYEQYFGPGTRLTVT.

The chain is built from TRBV7-9 and TRBJ1-4; a possible D gene is TRBD1 (5 bases). The CDR3 runs 13 residues. The germline V gene has CDR1 SEHNR and CDR2 FQNEAQ (reference sequence). The V end was cut by 0 bases, the J end by 14 bases, with 13 bases between. CDR3 bases: TGTGCCAGCAGCTTAGCTAATTGGACACCGCTGTTTTTT. It yields the protein CASSLANWTPLFF.

The J gene is TRBJ1-1, the V gene TRBV9; no definite D call. Germline V lookup: CDR1 SGDLS, CDR2 YYNGEE. The CDR3 has 13 amino acids. V was pared by 4 bases and J by 8 bases, with 15 bases between. CDR3 region: CASSNQPGVEAFF. As DNA, the CDR3 is TGTGCCAGCAGCAACCAACCCGGAGTCGAAGCTTTCTTT.

The chain's CDR3 is CATRTATNEKLFF. DNA of the CDR3: TGTGCCACCAGGACAGCAACTAATGAAAAACTGTTTTTT. The rearrangement uses TRBV27 and TRBJ1-4; tentatively, D is TRBD1 (6 bases). The length of the CDR3 is 13 residues. V shed 10 bases and J shed 0 bases, with 9 bases lying between them. Looked up from germline, CDR1 is MNHEY and CDR2 is SMNVEV (reference sequence).

This chain joins TRBV2 and TRBJ2-7, with D tentatively TRBD2 (7 bases). Germline CDR1 is SNHLY and CDR2 is FYNNEI. The V end lost 3 bases, the J end lost 5 bases, and 14 bases lay between the germline ends. This CDR3 has 14 residues. The CDR3 DNA reads as TGTGCCAGCAGTGACCCCGGGGGGCTGGACGAGCAGTACTTC. Residues: CASSDPGGLDEQYF. The full variable domain, completed using reference TRBV2 and TRBJ2-7, is EPEVTQTPSHQVTQMGQEVILRCVPISNHLYFYWYRQILGQKVEFLVSFYNNEISEKSEIFDDQFSVERPDGSNFTLKIRSTKLEDSAMYFCASSDPGGLDEQYFGPGTRLTVT.

This sequence joins TRBV27 and TRBJ2-5; D is perhaps TRBD1 (5 bases). The CDR3 has 16 amino acids. In germline, CDR1 is MNHEY, CDR2 SMNVEV (reference sequence). V lost 5 bases and J lost 2, with 18 bases in between. The CDR3 is CASSQMYGATQETQYF. For the CDR3, the DNA is TGTGCCAGCAGTCAGATGTATGGGGCGACTCAAGAGACCCAGTACTTC.

The CDR3 nucleotides are TGTGCCAGCAGCGTAGACCCGGGACAGGACCATTCACCCCTCCACTTT. Translated: CASSVDPGQDHSPLHF. This chain uses TRBV9 with TRBJ1-6; TRBD1 agrees at 8 bases. CDR1 SGDLS and CDR2 YYNGEE come from the germline V gene. The length of the CDR3 is 16 residues. V lost 0 bases to trimming and J lost 8 bases; unmatched junction nucleotides: 7.

The V gene is TRBV19, the J gene TRBJ1-1; the D gene is possibly TRBD1 (5 bases). The CDR3 sequence is 16 residues long. V lost 1 base, J lost 4 bases, and 16 bases lay in between. Germline CDR1 and CDR2: LNHDA and SQIVND (reference sequence). The CDR3 coding sequence is TGTGCCAGTAGTATAGCCCCGGCAGGGAGGGGCACTGAAGCTTTCTTT. As protein: CASSIAPAGRGTEAFF.

The chain combines TRBV10-1 with TRBJ2-1; D is perhaps TRBD1 (6 bases). Trimming shortened V by 3 bases and J by 5 bases, and 11 bases separated the two germline ends. CDR3 length: 14 amino acids. The V gene's germline CDR1 is WNHNN and CDR2 SYGVQD (reference sequence). The CDR3 loop reads CASSEWDTNNEQFF. The DNA for the CDR3 is TGCGCCAGCAGTGAATGGGACACGAACAATGAGCAGTTCTTC.

The chain has TRBV5-6 and TRBJ1-2; 8 bases align to TRBD1. From germline, CDR1 is SGHDT and CDR2 YYEEEE. CDR3 length: 14 amino acids. The junction had 7 bases not matched to a gene; V was cut back by 4 bases and J by 5 bases. The CDR3 loop reads CASSKDRAQYGYTF. Here the CDR3 DNA reads TGTGCCAGCAGCAAGGACAGGGCTCAATATGGCTACACCTTC.

The J gene is TRBJ2-7, the V gene TRBV10-3, with 10 bases aligning to TRBD1. Trimming cost V 0 bases and J 11 bases; bases outside gene matches: 13. Germline CDR1 is ENHRY and CDR2 is SYGVKD. The CDR3 runs to 16 residues. CDR3 loop: CAISESVATGGFREYF. Written as DNA, the CDR3 is TGTGCCATCAGTGAGTCGGTCGCGACAGGGGGCTTTAGGGAGTACTTC.

This clone was recorded only once. J is TRBJ1-2 and V is TRBV7-2, with unresolved D. The CDR3 extends over 15 amino acids. Germline assignment: CDR1 SGHTA and CDR2 FQGNSA. Between the trimmed V and J ends, which lost 4 bases and 5 bases, there was a span of 17 bases. In DNA, the CDR3 is TGTGCCAGCAGCTCTCAACAGCAAATCTCGTATGGCTACACCTTC. It translates to CASSSQQQISYGYTF.

The chain links TRBV7-2 to TRBJ1-2; TRBD1 aligns across 8 bases. The CDR3 covers 14 residues. In germline, CDR1 is SGHTA, CDR2 FQGNSA. The junction had 5 bases not matched to a gene; V was cut back by 2 bases and J by 6 bases. The CDR3 DNA is TGTGCCAGCAGCTTACAGGGGGCGCCTGATGGCTACACCTTC. It codes for CASSLQGAPDGYTF.

The chain is built from TRBV10-3 and TRBJ1-4, with D tentatively TRBD1 (5 bases). Looked up from germline, CDR1 is ENHRY and CDR2 is SYGVKD. The CDR3 spans 14 residues. Trimming shortened V by 2 bases and J by 7 bases, and 11 bases separated the two germline ends. The CDR3 is CAISEGGSGEKLFF. As DNA, the CDR3 is TGTGCCATCAGTGAGGGGGGTAGCGGTGAAAAACTGTTTTTT.

This chain joins TRBV3-1 (or the pseudogene TRBV3-2) and TRBJ1-3; TRBD1 might be the D (5 bases). V gave up 3 bases and J gave up 4 bases, with 13 bases separating them. This CDR3 region has 15 residues. Germline loops: CDR1 LGHDT, CDR2 YNNKEL (reference sequence). In nucleotides, the CDR3 is TGTGCCAGCAGCCACAGACGGGGGTGGGGAAACACCATATATTTT. Its translation is CASSHRRGWGNTIYF.

The rearrangement uses TRBV5-1 and TRBJ2-1, with D perhaps matching TRBD2 (6 bases). This CDR3 spans 15 amino acids. Germline loops: CDR1 SGHRS, CDR2 YFSETQ. V was pared by 5 bases and J by 0 bases, with 12 bases between. For the CDR3, the DNA is TGCGCCAGCAGTCAGACTAGTGGCTCCTACAATGAGCAGTTCTTC. It specifies CASSQTSGSYNEQFF. The full variable domain, rest sourced from reference TRBV5-1 and TRBJ2-1, is KAGVTQTPRYLIKTRGQQVTLSCSPISGHRSVSWYQQTPGQGLQFLFEYFSETQRNKGNFPGRFSGRQFSNSRSEMNVSTLELGDSALYLCASSQTSGSYNEQFFGPGTRLTVL.

The chain carries TRBV10-1 and TRBJ2-7; 11 bases are a match to TRBD1. Per germline, CDR1 WNHNN and CDR2 SYGVQD (reference sequence). V was clipped by 2 bases and J by 3 bases; unmatched bases: 3. The CDR3 runs to 15 residues. The CDR3 DNA reads as TGCGCCAGCAGTGAGCGGACAGGGGGCAGCTACGAGCAGTACTTC. Its translation: CASSERTGGSYEQYF.